Listed here are 15 T cell receptor beta chains from one sample, sequenced in a study of OX40 agonist ivuxolimab in advanced cancers. TCRdb's copy holds only in-frame clones and misses some; the assay was immunoSEQ multiplex PCR. The table shows more than 75,000 clones, with around 83% occurring only once. The material sequenced was CD4+ or CD8+ T cells sorted from blood, taken in a trial of the OX40 agonist ivuxolimab. The receptors were gathered from an adult with an advanced solid tumor such as melanoma, head and neck, liver or kidney cancer.

This clone was picked up one time. The chain has TRBV19 and TRBJ1-2, with D possibly matching TRBD1 (5 bases). Trimming stripped 1 base from V and 2 bases from J, with 11 bases between. From germline, CDR1 is LNHDA and CDR2 SQIVND (reference sequence). CDR3 length: 15 amino acids. CDR3 bases: TGTGCCAGTAGTATAGTCGGGGGTGCCAACTATGGCTACACCTTC. Its protein is CASSIVGGANYGYTF.

This sequence joins TRBV5-4 and TRBJ2-7; TRBD2 agrees at 12 bases. This CDR3 has 14 amino acids. V was clipped by 4 bases and J by 3 bases; unmatched bases: 2. CDR1 and CDR2 from the germline V gene are SGHNT and YYREEE (reference sequence). The CDR3: CASSRLAGVYEQYF. The CDR3 nucleotides read TGTGCCAGCAGCAGACTAGCGGGAGTCTACGAGCAGTACTTC.

The V gene is TRBV5-5, the J gene TRBJ1-4; D remains ambiguous. CDR1 is SGHKS and CDR2 is YYEKEE in the germline V gene (reference sequence). The CDR3 has 14 residues. With 0 bases removed from V and 9 bases from J, the gap between germline ends came to 12 bases. The CDR3 is CASSLEGLRQKLFF. Here the CDR3 DNA reads TGTGCCAGCAGCTTGGAGGGTCTTAGGCAAAAACTGTTTTTT. Full variable domain (remainder filled in from reference TRBV5-5 and TRBJ1-4): DAGVTQSPTHLIKTRGQQVTLRCSPISGHKSVSWYQQVLGQGPQFIFQYYEKEERGRGNFPDRFSARQFPNYSSELNVNALLLGDSALYLCASSLEGLRQKLFFGSGTQLSVL.

This chain joins TRBV28 and TRBJ1-2, with a possible D match to TRBD1 (5 bases). The V end lost 5 bases, the J end lost 4 bases, and 14 bases lay between the germline ends. In germline, CDR1 is MDHEN, CDR2 SYDVKM. The CDR3 covers 14 residues. This CDR3 reads CASSPGGTSYGYTF. DNA for the CDR3: TGTGCCAGCAGTCCGGGGGGGACCTCCTATGGCTACACCTTC.

This sequence joins TRBV5-6 and TRBJ2-2, with TRBD2 matching over 8 bases. Germline V gene data show CDR1 as SGHDT and CDR2 as YYEEEE. V lost 1 base, J lost 5 bases, and 7 bases stayed unmatched. This CDR3 is built from 16 residues. In nucleotides, the CDR3 is TGTGCCAGCAGCTTGACGGCGGGAGGCCGTACCGGGGAGCTGTTTTTT. Translating gives CASSLTAGGRTGELFF.

This sequence joins TRBV10-3 and TRBJ2-5; 7 bases agree with TRBD1. The CDR3 extends over 14 amino acids. Germline CDR1 reads ENHRY; CDR2 reads SYGVKD. Germline trimming cut 4 bases from V and 4 bases from J; bases unmatched to any gene: 6. DNA of the CDR3: TGTGCCATCAGTGGGACAGGAGTGGGAGAGACCCAGTACTTC. It is translated as CAISGTGVGETQYF.

The chain recombines TRBV10-2 with TRBJ2-7; D perhaps matches TRBD1 (6 bases). Trimming pared 7 bases from V and 3 bases from J, leaving 7 bases between. CDR1 is WSHSY and CDR2 is SAAADI in the germline V gene. The CDR3 loop spans 11 amino acids. The CDR3 nucleotides read TGCGCCAGCAAGGACAGCTACGAGCAGTACTTC. As protein: CASKDSYEQYF.

V and J are TRBV11-2 and TRBJ2-2, with a weak D call TRBD2 (6 bases). V lost 3 bases and J 1 base, leaving 12 bases between the germline ends. The CDR3 is made up of 16 amino acids. Germline assignment: CDR1 SGHAT and CDR2 FQNNGV. DNA of the CDR3: TGTGCCAGCAGCTTCTATAGCGGAGGGAACACCGGGGAGCTGTTTTTT. Amino acid sequence: CASSFYSGGNTGELFF. Using reference TRBV11-2 and TRBJ2-2 for the parts outside the CDR3, the full variable domain is EAGVAQSPRYKIIEKRQSVAFWCNPISGHATLYWYQQILGQGPKLLIQFQNNGVVDDSQLPKDRFSAERLKGVDSTLKIQPAKLEDSAVYLCASSFYSGGNTGELFFGEGSRLTVL.

The chain uses TRBV19 and TRBJ2-4; TRBD2 matches at 7 bases. The V segment lost 1 base and the J segment 0 bases; nucleotides outside the gene matches: 6. Germline V CDR1 and CDR2: LNHDA, SQIVND (reference sequence). The CDR3 consists of 17 residues. In DNA, the CDR3 is TGTGCCAGTAGTATAGGGCAGCGGGGAATAGCCAAAAACATTCAGTACTTC. This encodes CASSIGQRGIAKNIQYF.

This chain joins TRBV27 and TRBJ2-7; D may match TRBD1 or TRBD2 (6 bases each). CDR1 is MNHEY and CDR2 is SMNVEV in the germline V gene (reference sequence). This CDR3 region has 13 residues. Between the trimmed V and J ends, which lost 1 base and 7 bases, there was a span of 11 bases. The CDR3 DNA follows: TGTGCCAGCAGTTTATATGGGGGGCTTGAGCAGTACTTC. Amino acids: CASSLYGGLEQYF.

This clone has more than one count but fewer than ten. V gene TRBV2 combines with J gene TRBJ2-7; maybe TRBD2 (5 bases). The CDR3 sequence is 12 residues long. Deletions cut 8 bases from V and 3 bases from J, with 11 bases between. Germline assignment: CDR1 SNHLY and CDR2 FYNNEI. DNA of the CDR3: TGTGCCAGCGGTTGGACTCTCTACGAGCAGTACTTC. As protein: CASGWTLYEQYF.

The chain links TRBV29-1 to TRBJ1-1; D is unresolved. Per the germline V gene, CDR1 is SQVTM and CDR2 is ANQGSEA. This CDR3 has 12 amino acids. V lost 6 bases, J lost 4 bases, and 12 bases lay in between. DNA of the CDR3: TGCAGCGTGATCCCGGGAGGCACTGAAGCTTTCTTT. Translation: CSVIPGGTEAFF.

V and J are TRBV11-2 and TRBJ1-5; D not resolved. V was shortened by 5 bases and J by 6 bases, with 14 bases between the two germline ends. Germline CDR1 SGHAT, CDR2 FQNNGV. The CDR3 has 14 residues. The CDR3 nucleotides are TGTGCCAGCAGCCCCGGGCAGGCGGCTCAGCCCCAGCATTTT. The encoded protein is CASSPGQAAQPQHF.

The DNA for the CDR3 is TGTGCCAGCTCACCCCCTAGCGGGGGAGTCTACAATGAGCAGTTCTTC. Its protein is CASSPPSGGVYNEQFF. V and J are TRBV18 and TRBJ2-1, with TRBD2 matching over 10 bases. The length of the CDR3 is 16 residues. The ends lost 3 bases at V and 3 bases at J; junction bases unmatched: 5. The germline V gene has CDR1 KGHSH and CDR2 LQKENI.

This clone was counted a few times. The V call is TRBV16, the J call TRBJ1-2, with D hard to call. V gave up 0 bases and J gave up 4 bases, with 3 bases separating them. CDR3 length: 12 residues. Germline CDR1 is KGHSY and CDR2 is FQNENV. The chain's CDR3 is CASSQSTYGYTF. In nucleotides, the CDR3 is TGTGCCAGCAGCCAATCGACCTATGGCTACACCTTC.